This TCR beta chain appears in the sequencing data of a study of T-cell memory formation after mild COVID-19. Study in general: TCR clusters showed largely donor specificity.

Germline CDR1 is SEHNR and CDR2 is FQNEAQ (reference sequence). CDR3 size: 15 residues. V shed 5 bases and J 5 bases; nucleotides not matched to a gene: 11. Study-level results: Mainly in CM and EM were contracting CD4+ clones; CD8+ were in EMRA. Day 15 to 85 contractors were CD4/CD8 balanced; later expanders leaned CD4+.

Only a few counts were recorded for this clonotype. Its antigen is as yet unknown. TCR alpha and TCR beta cDNA libraries with sample barcodes and UMIs came from 5'RACE using constant-segment primers. Using its own MiXCR run on the 5' RACE reads, TCRdb lists one record per CDR3 protein. The sample includes nearly 250,000 distinct CDR3 sequences, approximately 15% of them seen just once. This sequence joins TRBV7-9 and TRBJ1-2, with TRBD1 identical over 7 bases. The TCR sequence derives from an adult woman who had mild COVID-19 (a few samples of this study predate the infection). Cell type and time point are not known. The sequencing sample was made of PBMCs or a T cell subset sorted from them (not recorded which). The CDR3 protein is CASSPRDRPLYGYTF. CDR3 coding DNA: TGTGCCAGCAGCCCCCGGGACAGACCATTATATGGCTACACCTTC.